One and the same sample provided the 8 T cell receptor beta chains below, sequenced in a study of blood T cell repertoires in COVID-19. The assay was immunoSEQ multiplex PCR, and TCRdb's table has in-frame clones only and misses some. The sample holds around 220,000 clones; around 90% are singletons and the top ten take 1.9%. The sample comprised PBMCs or T cells enriched from blood (not recorded which). These receptors were collected from a woman under 30 who had recovered from COVID-19.

The J gene is TRBJ2-2, the V gene TRBV6-1; 7 positions agree with TRBD1. This CDR3 is 15 amino acids long. V lost 7 bases to trimming and J lost 1 base; unmatched junction nucleotides: 6. Germline V gene sequence: CDR1 MNHNS, CDR2 SASEGT. The DNA of the CDR3 is TGTGCCAGCACCGTACGACAGGGGAACACCGGGGAGCTGTTTTTT. It specifies CASTVRQGNTGELFF.

The chain combines TRBV11-3 with TRBJ1-2; D remains unclear. This CDR3 is built from 12 residues. The V end was cut by 5 bases, the J end by 6 bases, with 10 bases between. Germline assignment: CDR1 SGHNT and CDR2 YENEEA. The CDR3 loop reads CASSLTGDGYTF. The CDR3 DNA follows: TGTGCCAGCAGCCTCACGGGTGATGGCTACACCTTC.

V usage is TRBV20-1 and J usage is TRBJ2-1; a weak D match, TRBD2 (6 bases). V gave up 3 bases and J gave up 5 bases, with 14 bases separating them. The germline CDR1 and CDR2 sequences are DFQATT and SNEGSKA (reference sequence). This CDR3 is built from 14 residues. CDR3 DNA: TGCAGTGCTAGTTACCAGCGGGCTGACAATGAGCAGTTCTTC. This sequence encodes CSASYQRADNEQFF.

The rearrangement links TRBV18 to TRBJ2-5; TRBD1 matches 7 bases. V shed 4 bases, J shed 4 bases, and the junction held 3 bases outside the gene matches. The CDR3 sequence is 13 residues long. Germline V CDR1 and CDR2: KGHSH, LQKENI. The CDR3 here is CASSLRDRETQYF. Here the CDR3 DNA reads TGTGCCAGCTCACTCCGGGACAGAGAGACCCAGTACTTC.

A few counts support this clone. V and J are TRBV27 and TRBJ2-6; D not resolved. The CDR3 loop spans 15 amino acids. Trimming stripped 2 bases from V and 2 bases from J, with 7 bases between. CDR1 is MNHEY and CDR2 is SMNVEV in the germline V gene (reference sequence). This CDR3 is CASSLVSPGANVLTF. In nucleotides, the CDR3 is TGTGCCAGCAGTTTAGTGAGTCCTGGGGCCAACGTCCTGACTTTC.

The chain carries TRBV5-4 and TRBJ2-7, with D perhaps matching TRBD2 (6 bases). Germline loops: CDR1 SGHNT, CDR2 YYREEE (reference sequence). V was pared by 3 bases and J by 7 bases, with 14 bases between. The CDR3 covers 13 residues. CDR3 in DNA: TGTGCCAGCAGCTGGGATGAAGCGGGTGAGCAGTACTTC. Amino acids: CASSWDEAGEQYF.

As DNA, the CDR3 is TGTGCCAGCAGCTTTACAGGGGGGACTGAAGCTTTCTTT. Its protein product is CASSFTGGTEAFF. This sequence joins TRBV7-3 and TRBJ1-1; 8 bases match TRBD1. The CDR3 sequence is 13 residues long. CDR1 and CDR2 from the germline V gene are SGHTA and FQGTGA. V dropped 3 bases and J dropped 5; count of bases not matched to a gene: 2.

The chain has TRBV5-6 and TRBJ1-3, with unresolved D. This CDR3 contains 14 residues. The germline V gene encodes CDR1 SGHDT and CDR2 YYEEEE. Trimming cost V 3 bases and J 1 base, with 8 bases left between them. The CDR3 DNA sequence: TGTGCCAGCAGCTCCCCCTCTTCTGGAAACACCATATATTTT. Residues: CASSSPSSGNTIYF.